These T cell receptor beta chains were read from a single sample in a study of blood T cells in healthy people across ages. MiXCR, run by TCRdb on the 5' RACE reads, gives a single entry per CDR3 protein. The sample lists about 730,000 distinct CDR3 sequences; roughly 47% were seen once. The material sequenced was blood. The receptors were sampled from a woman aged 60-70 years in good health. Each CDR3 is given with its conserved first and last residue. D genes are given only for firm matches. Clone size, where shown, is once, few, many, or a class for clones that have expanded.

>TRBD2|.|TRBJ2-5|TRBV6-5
CASSVLAGGNEQYF
TGTGCCAGCAGCGTACTAGCGGGGGGAAATGAGCAGTACTTC
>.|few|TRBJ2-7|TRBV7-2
CASSLVPSRGNEQYF
TGTGCCAGCAGCTTAGTCCCTAGTAGGGGGAACGAGCAGTACTTC
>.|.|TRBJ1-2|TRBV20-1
CSARDLNRDYGYTF
TGCAGTGCTAGAGATCTCAACAGGGACTATGGCTACACCTTC
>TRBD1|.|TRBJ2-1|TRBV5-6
CASSLNRGPYNEQFF
TGTGCCAGCAGCTTAAATAGGGGGCCCTACAATGAGCAGTTCTTC
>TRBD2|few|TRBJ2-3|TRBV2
CASSGTSSSTDTQYF
TGTGCCAGCAGCGGGACTAGCTCTAGCACAGATACGCAGTATTTT
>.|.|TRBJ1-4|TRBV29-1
CSVGGPGNEKLFF
TGCAGCGTTGGTGGGCCCGGTAATGAAAAACTGTTTTTT
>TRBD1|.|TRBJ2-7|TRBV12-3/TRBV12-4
CASSFFWTGGYEQYF
TGTGCCAGCAGTTTCTTTTGGACAGGGGGCTACGAGCAGTACTTC
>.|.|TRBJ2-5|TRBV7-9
CASSYLSGLGQETQYF
TGTGCCAGCAGCTACCTCTCGGGTTTGGGCCAAGAGACCCAGTACTTC
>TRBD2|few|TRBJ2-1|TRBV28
CASSLFSSGRNEQFF
TGTGCCAGCAGTTTATTCTCTAGCGGGAGGAATGAGCAGTTCTTC
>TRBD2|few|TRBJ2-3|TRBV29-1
CSVEGGGGADTQYF
TGCAGCGTTGAAGGCGGGGGGGGTGCGGATACGCAGTATTTT
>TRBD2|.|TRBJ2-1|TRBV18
CASSDMRGADNEQFF
TGTGCCAGCTCGGACATGCGGGGGGCCGACAATGAGCAGTTCTTC
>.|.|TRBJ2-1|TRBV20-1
CSARPFLSLSYNEQFF
TGCAGTGCTAGACCTTTCCTATCTCTCTCCTACAATGAGCAGTTCTTC
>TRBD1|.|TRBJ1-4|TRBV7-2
CASSLGTGGDEKLFF
TGTGCCAGCAGCTTAGGGACAGGGGGGGATGAAAAACTGTTTTTT
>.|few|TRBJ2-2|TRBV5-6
CASSFGQTYTGELFF
TGTGCCAGCAGCTTCGGCCAGACCTACACCGGGGAGCTGTTTTTT
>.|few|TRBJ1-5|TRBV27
CASRQRNQPQHF
TGTGCCAGCCGACAAAGGAATCAGCCCCAGCATTTT
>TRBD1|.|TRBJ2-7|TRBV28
CASSLAPGQVAYEQYF
TGTGCCAGCAGTCTAGCCCCCGGACAGGTAGCTTACGAGCAGTACTTC
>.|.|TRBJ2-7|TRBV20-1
CSATDRAALDPEQYF
TGCAGTGCTACAGATCGGGCAGCATTAGATCCCGAGCAGTACTTC
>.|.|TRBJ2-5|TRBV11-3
CASSTAPLETQYF
TGTGCCAGCAGTACCGCGCCTCTCGAGACCCAGTACTTC
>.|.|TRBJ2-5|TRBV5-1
CASSWTDRPETQYF
TGCGCCAGCAGCTGGACCGACCGACCGGAGACCCAGTACTTC
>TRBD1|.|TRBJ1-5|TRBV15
CATSKLPGQGLGQPQHF
TGTGCCACCAGCAAATTACCGGGACAGGGACTTGGTCAGCCCCAGCATTTT
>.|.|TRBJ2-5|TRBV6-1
CASSGSGQNQETQYF
TGTGCCAGCAGTGGGTCCGGACAGAACCAAGAGACCCAGTACTTC
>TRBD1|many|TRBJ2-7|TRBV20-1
CSARGTGDTYF
TGCAGTGCCAGAGGGACAGGGGATACGTACTTC
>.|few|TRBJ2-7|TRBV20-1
CSATQGGSYEQYF
TGCAGTGCCACTCAGGGGGGCTCCTACGAGCAGTACTTC
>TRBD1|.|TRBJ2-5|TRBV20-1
CSARTGSETQYF
TGCAGTGCTAGGACAGGGAGCGAGACCCAGTACTTC
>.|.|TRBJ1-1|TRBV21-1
CASPWGGTEAFF
TGTGCCAGCCCCTGGGGGGGCACTGAAGCTTTCTTT
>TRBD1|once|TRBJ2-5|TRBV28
CASRAGTGGLETQYF
TGTGCCAGCAGAGCCGGGACAGGGGGTCTAGAGACCCAGTACTTC
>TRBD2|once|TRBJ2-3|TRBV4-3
CASSRGLAGPSTDTQYF
TGCGCCAGCAGCCGCGGACTAGCGGGCCCCTCCACAGATACGCAGTATTTT
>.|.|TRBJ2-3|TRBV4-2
CASSQFPDSTDTQYF
TGTGCCAGCAGCCAATTTCCGGATAGCACAGATACGCAGTATTTT
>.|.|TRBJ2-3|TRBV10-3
CAISGPRTDTQCF
TGTGCCATCAGTGGGCCCCGGACAGATACGCAGTGTTTT
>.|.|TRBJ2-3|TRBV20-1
CSAPTVSTDTQYF
TGCAGTGCCCCGACTGTATCCACAGATACGCAGTATTTT
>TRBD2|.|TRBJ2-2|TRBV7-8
CASSFASGRDTGELFF
TGTGCCAGCAGCTTTGCGAGCGGGAGAGACACCGGGGAGCTGTTTTTT
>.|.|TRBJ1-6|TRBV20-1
CSAKLGGRPLHF
TGCAGTGCTAAGCTGGGCGGTAGACCCCTCCACTTT
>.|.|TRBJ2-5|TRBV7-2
CASSLARTTYQETQYF
TGTGCCAGCAGCTTAGCCCGGACCACGTACCAAGAGACCCAGTACTTC
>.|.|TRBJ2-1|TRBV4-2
CASSQDRAWDNEQFF
TGTGCCAGCAGCCAAGACAGGGCTTGGGACAATGAGCAGTTCTTC
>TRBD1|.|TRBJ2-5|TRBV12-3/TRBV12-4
CASSGRQGSGAQYF
TGTGCCAGCAGTGGGAGACAGGGGTCGGGGGCCCAGTACTTC
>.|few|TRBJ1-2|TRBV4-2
CASSQDLGPGYTF
TGTGCCAGCAGCCAAGATTTGGGGCCCGGCTACACCTTC
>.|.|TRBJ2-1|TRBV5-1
CASSNNDEQFF
TGCGCCAGCAGCAATAATGATGAGCAGTTCTTC
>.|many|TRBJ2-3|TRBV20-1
CSARGEGPDTQYF
TGCAGTGCCAGGGGTGAGGGCCCAGATACGCAGTATTTT
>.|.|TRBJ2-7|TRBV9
CASSVSVSSYNEQYF
TGTGCCAGCAGCGTATCGGTGAGCTCCTACAATGAGCAGTACTTC
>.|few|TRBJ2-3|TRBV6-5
CASSFSSVGGTDTQYF
TGTGCCAGCAGCTTCTCCTCCGTAGGTGGGACAGATACGCAGTATTTT
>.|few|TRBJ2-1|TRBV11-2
CASSLEPDIYNEQFF
TGTGCCAGCAGCCTGGAACCTGACATCTACAATGAGCAGTTCTTC
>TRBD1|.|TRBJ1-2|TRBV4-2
CASSQGDREGYTF
TGTGCCAGCAGCCAAGGGGACAGGGAAGGCTACACCTTC
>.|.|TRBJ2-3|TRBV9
CASKRTLTDTQYF
TGTGCCAGCAAAAGGACCCTCACAGATACGCAGTATTTT
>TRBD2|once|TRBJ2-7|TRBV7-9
CASSLMGLVGYEQYF
TGTGCCAGCAGCTTAATGGGACTAGTCGGGTACGAGCAGTACTTC
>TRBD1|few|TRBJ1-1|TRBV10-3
CAISGRGDREMNTEAFF
TGTGCCATCAGTGGGCGAGGGGACAGAGAAATGAACACTGAAGCTTTCTTT
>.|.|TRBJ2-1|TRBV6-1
CASTPAGPTHNEQFF
TGTGCCAGCACCCCGGCGGGGCCAACCCACAATGAGCAGTTCTTC
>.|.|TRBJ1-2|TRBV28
CASRQQGGSYGYTF
TGTGCCAGCAGGCAACAGGGAGGCAGCTATGGCTACACCTTC
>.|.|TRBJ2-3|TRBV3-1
CASSPDSPGDTQYF
TGTGCCAGCAGCCCGGACTCCCCGGGAGATACGCAGTATTTT
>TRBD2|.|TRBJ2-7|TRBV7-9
CASSWTSGLSSSYNEQYF
TGTGCCAGCAGTTGGACTAGCGGGCTATCTAGCTCCTACAATGAGCAGTACTTC
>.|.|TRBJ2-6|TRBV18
CASESADGPQFLTF
TGTGCCAGCGAAAGCGCAGACGGTCCCCAGTTCCTGACTTTC